Listed below are T cell receptor beta chains from one sample, sequenced in a study of chemoradiotherapy in HPV16-positive cancers. Profiling relied on immunoSEQ multiplex PCR, and the TCRdb table lists in-frame clones only, not all of them. Of around 2,900 clones listed, around three quarters are singletons. The sample here was tumor tissue, taken from a patient who underwent chemoradiotherapy. The receptors were gathered from a human donor with HPV-associated anogenital cancer. Each CDR3 is given with its conserved first and last residue. The D gene is left open where the match is weak. Expanded clones get a size class; other rows say once, few or many, or leave the size out.

cdr3_aa | cdr3_nt | d_call | clone_size | j_call | v_call
CASSLRGRTSVANVLTF | TGTGCCAGCAGCTTACGCGGACGTACGTCTGTGGCCAACGTCCTGACTTTC | . | . | TRBJ2-6 | TRBV7-8
CASSLHWGQGVEKLFF | TGCGCCAGCAGTCTACATTGGGGACAGGGGGTAGAAAAACTGTTTTTT | TRBD1 | . | TRBJ1-4 | TRBV4-1
CASSLGQGGSGANVLTF | TGTGCCAGCAGCTTGGGCCAGGGTGGGTCTGGGGCCAACGTCCTGACTTTC | . | . | TRBJ2-6 | TRBV5-5
CASSPSNRGNGYTF | TGTGCCAGCTCACCAAGCAATAGGGGGAATGGCTACACCTTC | . | . | TRBJ1-2 | TRBV18
CASSPGYPNQPQHF | TGTGCCAGCAGTCCAGGGTACCCCAATCAGCCCCAGCATTTT | . | . | TRBJ1-5 | TRBV6-5
CASSLRTVDRLRGALTDEQFF | TGTGCCAGCAGTCTCAGGACCGTAGACAGGTTACGGGGGGCCTTGACCGATGAGCAGTTCTTC | . | . | TRBJ2-1 | TRBV28
CASSYGGGETQYF | TGTGCCAGCAGTTACGGGGGGGGAGAGACCCAGTACTTC | TRBD2 | . | TRBJ2-5 | TRBV6-5
CASGPSRYEQYF | TGTGCCAGCGGGCCCAGTAGGTACGAGCAGTACTTC | . | . | TRBJ2-7 | TRBV6-6
CAITFREIRTGELFF | TGTGCCATCACGTTCCGGGAGATACGGACCGGGGAGCTGTTTTTT | . | large | TRBJ2-2 | TRBV6-5
CASSIDPEGETQYF | TGTGCCAGTAGTATAGATCCGGAGGGCGAGACCCAGTACTTC | . | once | TRBJ2-5 | TRBV19
CASSQAPGLVVAYEQYF | TGCGCCAGCAGCCAGGCCCCGGGACTAGTTGTGGCCTACGAGCAGTACTTC | TRBD2 | . | TRBJ2-7 | TRBV4-1
CATSPYWGSTYGYTF | TGTGCCACCTCACCATACTGGGGCTCCACCTATGGCTACACCTTC | . | . | TRBJ1-2 | TRBV19
CASSPLWDGYTF | TGTGCCAGCAGCCCTCTTTGGGACGGCTACACCTTC | . | . | TRBJ1-2 | TRBV7-9
CASTRGPDGNTEAFF | TGTGCCAGTACGAGGGGGCCGGACGGGAACACTGAAGCTTTCTTT | TRBD1 | once | TRBJ1-1 | TRBV19
CASSLYGDRGHGYTF | TGTGCCAGCAGTTTATACGGGGACAGGGGGCATGGCTACACCTTC | TRBD1 | once | TRBJ1-2 | TRBV28
CASSLAQTDTQYF | TGTGCCAGCAGCTTAGCCCAGACAGATACGCAGTATTTT | . | once | TRBJ2-3 | TRBV7-9
CASSLAGVSETQYF | TGTGCCAGCAGCCTAGCGGGAGTTTCGGAGACCCAGTACTTC | TRBD2 | . | TRBJ2-5 | TRBV14
CATVGQGTEAFF | TGTGCCACCGTAGGACAGGGGACTGAAGCTTTCTTT | TRBD1 | once | TRBJ1-1 | TRBV2
CASSSPRGPLGELFF | TGTGCCAGCAGCTCTCCCCGGGGCCCGCTGGGGGAGCTGTTTTTT | . | . | TRBJ2-2 | TRBV11-2
CASSLERENTDTQYF | TGTGCCAGCAGTTTAGAGCGGGAGAACACAGATACGCAGTATTTT | TRBD2 | . | TRBJ2-3 | TRBV28
CASSKGPEETQYF | TGTGCCAGCAGCAAAGGGCCAGAAGAGACCCAGTACTTC | . | . | TRBJ2-5 | TRBV7-6
CASSNQGAGYGYTF | TGTGCCAGCTCAAACCAGGGGGCAGGCTATGGCTACACCTTC | TRBD1 | . | TRBJ1-2 | TRBV27
CAWKPTGIPGELFF | TGTGCCTGGAAACCCACAGGGATCCCCGGGGAGCTGTTTTTT | . | . | TRBJ2-2 | TRBV30
CASSVVSIYTEAFF | TGTGCCAGCAGTGTTGTCAGCATCTACACTGAAGCTTTCTTT | . | . | TRBJ1-1 | TRBV2
CASSFKGEETQYF | TGTGCCAGCAGCTTTAAGGGGGAAGAGACCCAGTACTTC | . | . | TRBJ2-5 | TRBV5-4
CASSLDNTYTIYF | TGTGCCAGCAGCTTGGACAACACTTACACCATATATTTT | . | few | TRBJ1-3 | TRBV5-6
CASSSPWYQETQYF | TGTGCCAGCAGCTCCCCCTGGTACCAAGAGACCCAGTACTTC | . | . | TRBJ2-5 | TRBV11-2
CASSPSPQITSTDTQYF | TGTGCCAGCAGCCCCAGCCCTCAGATAACGAGCACAGATACGCAGTATTTT | . | . | TRBJ2-3 | TRBV7-8
CASSLESGGDTQYF | TGCGCCAGCAGCTTAGAGAGCGGGGGAGATACGCAGTATTTT | TRBD2 | . | TRBJ2-3 | TRBV5-1
CAVFRDSSYEQYF | TGTGCCGTTTTTAGGGACAGCTCCTACGAGCAGTACTTC | TRBD1 | . | TRBJ2-7 | TRBV6-1
CASSVLSNNEKLFF | TGTGCCAGCAGCGTTTTATCGAATAATGAAAAACTGTTTTTT | . | once | TRBJ1-4 | TRBV7-9
CASSYLSGRQPQHF | TGTGCCAGCAGTTACTTGAGTGGCAGACAGCCCCAGCATTTT | . | . | TRBJ1-5 | TRBV6-6
CASSQTSGSSYEQYF | TGCGCCAGCAGCCAGACTAGCGGCTCATCCTACGAGCAGTACTTC | TRBD2 | . | TRBJ2-7 | TRBV4-1
CASSLDSRKFF | TGTGCCAGCAGCTTAGATTCTAGAAAGTTCTTC | . | few | TRBJ2-1 | TRBV11-3
CASSISPGTYGYTF | TGTGCCAGTAGTATATCCCCCGGGACGTATGGCTACACCTTC | . | . | TRBJ1-2 | TRBV19
CASSLGSSGVTYEQYF | TGTGCCAGCAGCTTAGGTTCTAGCGGGGTAACCTACGAGCAGTACTTC | TRBD2 | once | TRBJ2-7 | TRBV11-2
CASSQDVTPYNEQFF | TGCGCCAGCAGCCAAGACGTGACACCCTACAATGAGCAGTTCTTC | . | . | TRBJ2-1 | TRBV4-1
CAISEADPGHYTEAFF | TGTGCCATCAGTGAGGCGGACCCGGGACACTACACTGAAGCTTTCTTT | . | . | TRBJ1-1 | TRBV10-3
CASSEPGTAGKTQYF | TGTGCCAGCAGTGAACCCGGGACAGCGGGGAAGACCCAGTACTTC | . | . | TRBJ2-5 | TRBV25-1
CASSGVDTDTQYF | TGCGCCAGCAGCGGGGTAGACACAGATACGCAGTATTTT | . | . | TRBJ2-3 | TRBV10-2
CASSPGGVDYGYTF | TGCGCCAGCAGCCCCGGGGGGGTCGACTATGGCTACACCTTC | . | . | TRBJ1-2 | TRBV5-1
CATSRGPETQYF | TGTGCCACCAGCAGAGGGCCAGAGACCCAGTACTTC | . | . | TRBJ2-5 | TRBV15
CASSYQQGYGYTF | TGTGCCAGCAGTTACCAGCAGGGCTATGGCTACACCTTC | . | . | TRBJ1-2 | TRBV6-6
CASSERRETYNEQFF | TGTGCCAGCAGTGAACGGCGGGAAACCTACAATGAGCAGTTCTTC | . | once | TRBJ2-1 | TRBV2
CASSPRTGVTYEQYF | TGTGCCAGCAGCCCCCGGACAGGGGTTACCTACGAGCAGTACTTC | TRBD1 | . | TRBJ2-7 | TRBV5-8
CASSDLGSANYGYTF | TGTGCCAGTAGTGACCTAGGGTCAGCCAACTATGGCTACACCTTC | . | . | TRBJ1-2 | TRBV19
CASSLEAHYYGYTF | TGCGCCAGCAGCTTGGAGGCCCACTACTATGGCTACACCTTC | . | . | TRBJ1-2 | TRBV5-1
CASSFGSGEGQPQHF | TGCGCCAGCAGCTTCGGTTCAGGGGAGGGTCAGCCCCAGCATTTT | . | few | TRBJ1-5 | TRBV5-1
CSVTRDSMGNEQFF | TGCAGCGTTACCCGGGACAGTATGGGGAATGAGCAGTTCTTC | TRBD1 | . | TRBJ2-1 | TRBV29-1
CASSLGRTGSTGELFF | TGTGCCAGCAGTTTAGGCCGGACAGGGTCCACCGGGGAGCTGTTTTTT | TRBD1 | few | TRBJ2-2 | TRBV27
CASSLVPYEKLFF | TGTGCCAGCAGCCTCGTCCCTTACGAAAAACTGTTTTTT | . | . | TRBJ1-4 | TRBV7-2
CASSGGTGIEETQYF | TGCGCCAGCAGCGGAGGGACAGGGATTGAAGAGACCCAGTACTTC | TRBD1 | once | TRBJ2-5 | TRBV5-1
CASSPTGELFF | TGTGCCAGCTCACCCACCGGGGAGCTGTTTTTT | . | few | TRBJ2-2 | TRBV18